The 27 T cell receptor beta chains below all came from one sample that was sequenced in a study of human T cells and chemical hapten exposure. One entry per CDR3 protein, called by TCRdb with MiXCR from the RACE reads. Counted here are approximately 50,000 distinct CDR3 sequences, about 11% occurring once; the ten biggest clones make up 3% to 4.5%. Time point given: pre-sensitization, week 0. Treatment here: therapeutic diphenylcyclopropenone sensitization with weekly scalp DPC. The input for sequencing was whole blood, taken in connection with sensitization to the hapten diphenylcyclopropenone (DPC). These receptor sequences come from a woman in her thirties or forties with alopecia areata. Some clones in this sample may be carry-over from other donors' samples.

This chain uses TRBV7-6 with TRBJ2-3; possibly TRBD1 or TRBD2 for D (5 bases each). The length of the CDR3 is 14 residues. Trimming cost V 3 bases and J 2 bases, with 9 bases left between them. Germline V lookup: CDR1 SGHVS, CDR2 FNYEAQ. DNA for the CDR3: TGTGCCAGCAGCTTCGGGACGGACACAGATACGCAGTATTTT. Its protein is CASSFGTDTDTQYF.

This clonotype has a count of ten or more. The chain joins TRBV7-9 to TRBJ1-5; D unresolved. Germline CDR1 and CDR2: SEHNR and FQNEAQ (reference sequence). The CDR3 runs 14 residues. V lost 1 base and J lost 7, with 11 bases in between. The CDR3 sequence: CASSLVEGSQPQHF. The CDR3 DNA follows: TGTGCCAGCAGCTTAGTGGAAGGGTCACAGCCCCAGCATTTT.

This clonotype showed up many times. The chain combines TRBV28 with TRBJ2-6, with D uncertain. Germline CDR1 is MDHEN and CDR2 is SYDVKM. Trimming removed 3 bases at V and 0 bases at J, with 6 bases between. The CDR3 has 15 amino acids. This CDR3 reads CASSFTGSGANVLTF. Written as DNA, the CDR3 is TGTGCCAGCAGTTTCACCGGCTCTGGGGCCAACGTCCTGACTTTC.

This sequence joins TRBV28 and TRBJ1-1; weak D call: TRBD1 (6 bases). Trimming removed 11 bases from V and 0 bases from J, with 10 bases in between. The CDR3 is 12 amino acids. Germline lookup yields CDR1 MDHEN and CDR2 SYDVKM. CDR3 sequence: CAADSLNTEAFF. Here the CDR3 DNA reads TGTGCCGCGGACAGTTTGAACACTGAAGCTTTCTTT.

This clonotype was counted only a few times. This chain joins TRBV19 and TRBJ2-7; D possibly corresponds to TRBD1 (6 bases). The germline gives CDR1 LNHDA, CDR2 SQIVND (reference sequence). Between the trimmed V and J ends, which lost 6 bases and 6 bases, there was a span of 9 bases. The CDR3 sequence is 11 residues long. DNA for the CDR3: TGTGCCAGTAGACAGGGCGGCGAGCAGTACTTC. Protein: CASRQGGEQYF.

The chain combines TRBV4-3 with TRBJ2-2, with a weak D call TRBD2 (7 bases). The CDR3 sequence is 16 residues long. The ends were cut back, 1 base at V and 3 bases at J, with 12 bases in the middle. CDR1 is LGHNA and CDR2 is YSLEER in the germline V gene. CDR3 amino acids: CASSQARGAHTGELFF. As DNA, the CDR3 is TGCGCCAGCAGCCAAGCTCGGGGGGCCCACACCGGGGAGCTGTTTTTT.

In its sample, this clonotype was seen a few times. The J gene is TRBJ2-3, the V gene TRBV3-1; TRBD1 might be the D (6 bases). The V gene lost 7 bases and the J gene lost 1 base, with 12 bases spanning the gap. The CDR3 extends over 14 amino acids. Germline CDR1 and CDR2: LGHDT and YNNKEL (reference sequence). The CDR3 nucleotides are TGTGCCAGCACCCGAGGGGGAGGCACAGATACGCAGTATTTT. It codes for CASTRGGGTDTQYF.

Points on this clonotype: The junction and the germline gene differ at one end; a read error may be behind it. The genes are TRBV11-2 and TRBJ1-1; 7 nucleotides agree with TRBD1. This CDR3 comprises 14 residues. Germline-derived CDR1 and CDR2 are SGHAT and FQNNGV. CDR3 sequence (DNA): TGTACCAGCAGCTGGGGGACAGTTAACACTGAAGCTTTCTTT. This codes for CTSSWGTVNTEAFF.

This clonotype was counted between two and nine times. The CDR3 DNA reads as TGTGCCACCAGCAGAGATCGCGGCGCATATGAAAAACTGTTTTTT. Translation gives CATSRDRGAYEKLFF. This chain joins TRBV15 and TRBJ1-4; no clear D gene. V lost 0 bases and J 6 bases, leaving 11 bases between the germline ends. Looked up from germline, CDR1 is LNHNV and CDR2 is YYDKDF (reference sequence). The CDR3 has 15 residues. Combining the CDR3 with reference TRBV15 and TRBJ1-4 gives the whole variable domain DAMVIQNPRYQVTQFGKPVTLSCSQTLNHNVMYWYQQKSSQAPKLLFHYYDKDFNNEADTPDNFQSRRPNTSFCFLDIRSPGLGDTAMYLCATSRDRGAYEKLFFGSGTQLSVL.

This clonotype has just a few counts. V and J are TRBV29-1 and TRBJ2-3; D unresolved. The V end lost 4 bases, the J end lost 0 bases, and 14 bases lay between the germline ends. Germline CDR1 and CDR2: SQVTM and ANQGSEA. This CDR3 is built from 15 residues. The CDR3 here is CSVGGSALSTDTQYF. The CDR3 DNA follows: TGCAGCGTTGGTGGGTCGGCCCTAAGCACAGATACGCAGTATTTT.

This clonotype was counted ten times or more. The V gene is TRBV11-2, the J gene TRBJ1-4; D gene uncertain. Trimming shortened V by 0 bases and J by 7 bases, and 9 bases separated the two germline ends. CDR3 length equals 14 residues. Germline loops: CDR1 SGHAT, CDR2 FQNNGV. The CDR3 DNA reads TGTGCCAGCAGCTTAGAACTACGGGGTGAAAAACTGTTTTTT. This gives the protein CASSLELRGEKLFF.

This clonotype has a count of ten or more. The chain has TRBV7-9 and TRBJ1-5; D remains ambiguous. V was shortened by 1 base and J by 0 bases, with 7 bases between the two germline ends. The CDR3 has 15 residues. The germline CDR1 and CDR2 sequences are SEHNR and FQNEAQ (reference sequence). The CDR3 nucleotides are TGTGCCAGCAGCTTAGAAGGCAATAGCAATCAGCCCCAGCATTTT. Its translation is CASSLEGNSNQPQHF.

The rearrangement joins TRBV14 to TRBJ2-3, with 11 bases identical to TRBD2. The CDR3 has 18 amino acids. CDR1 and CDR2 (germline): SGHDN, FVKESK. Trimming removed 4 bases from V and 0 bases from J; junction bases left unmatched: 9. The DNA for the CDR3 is TGTGCCAGCAGCCGCCGCAAAATAGCGGGAGGGAGCACAGATACGCAGTATTTT. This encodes CASSRRKIAGGSTDTQYF.

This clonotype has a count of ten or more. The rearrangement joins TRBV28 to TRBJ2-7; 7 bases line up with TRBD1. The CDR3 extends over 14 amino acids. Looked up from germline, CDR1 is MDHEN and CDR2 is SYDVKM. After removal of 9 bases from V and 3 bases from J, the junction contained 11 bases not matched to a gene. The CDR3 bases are TGTGCCAGTAATAACAGGGGAAAAATCTACGAGCAGTACTTC. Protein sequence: CASNNRGKIYEQYF.

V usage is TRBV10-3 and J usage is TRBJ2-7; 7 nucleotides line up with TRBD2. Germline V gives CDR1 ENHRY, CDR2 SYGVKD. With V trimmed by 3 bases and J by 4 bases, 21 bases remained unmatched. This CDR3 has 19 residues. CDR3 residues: CAISDPWRGGLAENYEQYF. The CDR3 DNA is TGTGCCATCAGTGACCCCTGGAGGGGAGGGCTAGCGGAGAATTACGAGCAGTACTTC.

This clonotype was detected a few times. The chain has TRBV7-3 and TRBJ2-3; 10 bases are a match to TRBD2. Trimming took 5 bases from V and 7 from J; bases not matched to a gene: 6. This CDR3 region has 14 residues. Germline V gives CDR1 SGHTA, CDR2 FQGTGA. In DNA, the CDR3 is TGTGCCAGCAGCCAAAGCGGGGGGGCAAATACGCAGTATTTT. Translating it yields CASSQSGGANTQYF.

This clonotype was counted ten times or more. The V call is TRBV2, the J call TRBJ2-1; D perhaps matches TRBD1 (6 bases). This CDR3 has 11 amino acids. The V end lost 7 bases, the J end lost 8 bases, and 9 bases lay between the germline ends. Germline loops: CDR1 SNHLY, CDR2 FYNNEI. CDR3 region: CASKGVDEQFF. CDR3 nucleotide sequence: TGTGCCAGCAAGGGGGTCGATGAGCAGTTCTTC.

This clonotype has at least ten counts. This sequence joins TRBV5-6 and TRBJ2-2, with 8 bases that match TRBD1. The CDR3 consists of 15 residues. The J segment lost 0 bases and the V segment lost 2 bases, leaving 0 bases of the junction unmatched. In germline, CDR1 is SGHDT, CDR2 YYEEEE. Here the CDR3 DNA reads TGTGCCAGCAGCTTACAGGGGGCGAACACCGGGGAGCTGTTTTTT. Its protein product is CASSLQGANTGELFF.

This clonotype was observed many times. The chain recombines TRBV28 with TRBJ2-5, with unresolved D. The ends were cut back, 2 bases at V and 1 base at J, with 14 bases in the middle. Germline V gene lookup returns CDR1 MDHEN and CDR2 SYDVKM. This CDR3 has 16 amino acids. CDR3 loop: CASSLGGSIAQETQYF. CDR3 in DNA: TGTGCCAGCAGTTTAGGTGGCAGTATCGCCCAAGAGACCCAGTACTTC.

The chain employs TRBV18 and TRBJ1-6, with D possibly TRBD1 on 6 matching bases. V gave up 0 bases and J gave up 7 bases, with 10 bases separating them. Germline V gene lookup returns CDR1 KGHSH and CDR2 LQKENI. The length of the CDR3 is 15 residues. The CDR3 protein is CASSPPQGQNSPLHF. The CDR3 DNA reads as TGTGCCAGCTCACCACCACAGGGCCAGAATTCACCCCTCCACTTT.

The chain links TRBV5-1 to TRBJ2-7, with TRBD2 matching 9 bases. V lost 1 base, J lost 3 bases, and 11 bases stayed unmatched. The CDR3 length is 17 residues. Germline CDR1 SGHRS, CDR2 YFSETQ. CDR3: CASSLNNPSGMIYEQYF. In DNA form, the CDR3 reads TGCGCCAGCAGCTTGAACAATCCTAGCGGGATGATCTACGAGCAGTACTTC. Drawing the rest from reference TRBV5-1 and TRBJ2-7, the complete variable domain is KAGVTQTPRYLIKTRGQQVTLSCSPISGHRSVSWYQQTPGQGLQFLFEYFSETQRNKGNFPGRFSGRQFSNSRSEMNVSTLELGDSALYLCASSLNNPSGMIYEQYFGPGTRLTVT.

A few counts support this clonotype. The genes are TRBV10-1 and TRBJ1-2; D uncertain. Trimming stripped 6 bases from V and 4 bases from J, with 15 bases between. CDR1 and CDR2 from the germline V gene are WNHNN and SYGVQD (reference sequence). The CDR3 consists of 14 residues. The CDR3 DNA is TGCGCCAGCAGAGGAATGTATTTCGGCTATGGCTACACCTTC. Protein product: CASRGMYFGYGYTF.

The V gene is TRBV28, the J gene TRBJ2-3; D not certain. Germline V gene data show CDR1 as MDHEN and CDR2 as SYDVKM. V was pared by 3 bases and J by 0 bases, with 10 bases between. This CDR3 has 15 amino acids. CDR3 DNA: TGTGCCAGCAGTTTCGTCGGAAAAAGCACAGATACGCAGTATTTT. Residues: CASSFVGKSTDTQYF.

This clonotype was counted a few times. The DNA of the CDR3 is TGTGCCAGCAGTCTTCTGGACAGCACTGAAGCTTTCTTT. Residues: CASSLLDSTEAFF. The chain couples TRBV6-2 or TRBV6-3 to TRBJ1-1; D is perhaps TRBD1 (6 bases). The V end lost 5 bases, the J end lost 4 bases, and 11 bases lay between the germline ends. The CDR3 totals 13 residues. Per germline, CDR1 MNHEY and CDR2 SVGEGT.

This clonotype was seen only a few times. The CDR3 DNA reads as TGTGCCAGCAGCATGGGTCCACTTCCTACGCAGTATTTT. It translates to CASSMGPLPTQYF. This chain uses TRBV21-1 with TRBJ2-3. TRBV21-1 counts as a pseudogene. The CDR3 contains 13 residues.

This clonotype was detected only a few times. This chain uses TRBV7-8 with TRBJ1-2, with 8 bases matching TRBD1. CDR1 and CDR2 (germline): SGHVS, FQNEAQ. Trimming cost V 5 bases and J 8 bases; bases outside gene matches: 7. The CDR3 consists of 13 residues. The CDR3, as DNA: TGTGCCAGCAGCAAGACAGGGGCTAACGGCTACACCTTC. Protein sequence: CASSKTGANGYTF.

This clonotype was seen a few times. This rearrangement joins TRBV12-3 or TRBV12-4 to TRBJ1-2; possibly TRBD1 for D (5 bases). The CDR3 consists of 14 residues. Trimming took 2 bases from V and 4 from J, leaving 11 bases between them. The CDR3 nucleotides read TGTGCCAGCAGTTTAAGTGGAGGGGCCTATGGCTACACCTTC. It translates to CASSLSGGAYGYTF.